Presented here are 25 T cell receptor beta chains from one specimen sequenced in a study of cytomegalovirus exposure and HLA in healthy donors. With 60 Vbeta and 13 Jbeta primers, the PCR was carried out. The data were produced by immunoSEQ multiplex PCR, yet TCRdb's version contains in-frame clones alone and is incomplete. This repertoire shows approximately 200,000 clones, about 79% found once; its top ten account for 1.5% to 2%. The material sequenced was PBMCs. The receptors here all came from a man between 18 and 29 years old in good health and CMV-seronegative.

The V call is TRBV6-1, the J call TRBJ2-5; TRBD1 aligns across 8 bases. V dropped 4 bases and J dropped 2; count of bases not matched to a gene: 6. The germline CDR1 and CDR2 sequences are MNHNS and SASEGT. The CDR3 loop spans 15 amino acids. The CDR3 here is CASSVQTGGQETQYF. CDR3 sequence (DNA): TGTGCCAGCAGTGTCCAAACAGGGGGTCAAGAGACCCAGTACTTC.

V is TRBV5-1 and J is TRBJ2-7; D perhaps matches TRBD1 (6 bases). Deletions cut 4 bases from V and 4 bases from J, with 15 bases between. The CDR3 totals 14 residues. Germline V lookup: CDR1 SGHRS, CDR2 YFSETQ. The CDR3 DNA reads TGCGCCAGCAGCAACCGGGACACCCTATACGAGCAGTACTTC. It codes for CASSNRDTLYEQYF. Full variable domain (outside the CDR3, taken from reference TRBV5-1 and TRBJ2-7): KAGVTQTPRYLIKTRGQQVTLSCSPISGHRSVSWYQQTPGQGLQFLFEYFSETQRNKGNFPGRFSGRQFSNSRSEMNVSTLELGDSALYLCASSNRDTLYEQYFGPGTRLTVT.

Only a few counts were recorded for this clone. The rearrangement joins TRBV5-1 to TRBJ2-3; TRBD2 aligns across 13 bases. CDR1 is SGHRS and CDR2 is YFSETQ in the germline V gene. V gave up 6 bases and J gave up 2 bases; unmatched junction bases: 6. This CDR3 contains 16 residues. CDR3 sequence: CASTTGLAGYTDTQYF. CDR3 bases: TGCGCCAGCACCACGGGACTAGCGGGGTACACAGATACGCAGTATTTT.

This chain uses TRBV7-8 with TRBJ1-5, with 11 bases lining up with TRBD1. The CDR3 extends over 15 amino acids. The V gene end was trimmed by 1 base and the J gene end by 6 bases; junction bases not matched to a gene: 2. CDR1 SGHVS and CDR2 FQNEAQ come from the germline V gene. The CDR3 sequence is CASSLGTGGGQPQHF. The CDR3, as DNA: TGTGCCAGCAGCTTAGGGACAGGGGGCGGTCAGCCCCAGCATTTT.

The chain combines TRBV15 with TRBJ2-7; 7 nucleotides agree with TRBD2. Germline V gives CDR1 LNHNV, CDR2 YYDKDF (reference sequence). This CDR3 has 14 amino acids. The V segment lost 0 bases and the J segment 6 bases; nucleotides outside the gene matches: 5. The CDR3 is CATSRDRAGREQYF. CDR3 nucleotide sequence: TGTGCCACCAGCAGAGATCGAGCGGGACGCGAGCAGTACTTC.

The table lists this clone with a count of one. The chain recombines TRBV4-2 with TRBJ2-2; D is unresolved. Trimming pared 2 bases from V and 1 base from J, leaving 8 bases between. CDR3 length: 15 residues. The V gene's germline CDR1 is LGHNA and CDR2 YNFKEQ. The DNA of the CDR3 is TGTGCCAGCAGCCAAAGCAGGATGAACACCGGGGAGCTGTTTTTT. Its protein product is CASSQSRMNTGELFF.

This sequence joins TRBV6-5 and TRBJ2-2; D is ambiguous. The germline gives CDR1 MNHEY, CDR2 SVGAGI. Trimming cost V 6 bases and J 1 base, with 6 bases left between them. The CDR3 is 13 amino acids. The CDR3: CASRLVNTGELFF. CDR3 nucleotide sequence: TGTGCCAGCAGACTGGTGAACACCGGGGAGCTGTTTTTT.

This clone was seen more than once but under ten times. This likely reflects a read error, since a far larger clone is one base away. V is TRBV4-2 and J is TRBJ1-5; no firm D call. V shed 1 base and J shed 7 bases, with 11 bases lying between them. The CDR3 is 14 amino acids. Germline-derived CDR1 and CDR2 are LGHNA and YNFKEQ. Here the CDR3 DNA reads TGTGCCAGCAGCCAAGGGCGAGAGGCACAGCCCCAGCATTTT. Encoded protein: CASSQGREAQPQHF.

The gene calls are TRBV11-1 and TRBJ2-5; TRBD1 aligns across 8 bases. In germline, CDR1 is SGHAT, CDR2 FQDESV (reference sequence). This CDR3 has 16 amino acids. The junction had 15 bases not matched to a gene; V was cut back by 4 bases and J by 8 bases. CDR3 region: CASSSWTGISSFTQYF. The CDR3 DNA is TGTGCCAGCAGCTCTTGGACAGGGATCTCCTCTTTCACCCAGTACTTC.

The chain couples TRBV7-9 to TRBJ1-4, with a weak D call TRBD1 (6 bases). Germline CDR1 and CDR2: SEHNR and FQNEAQ (reference sequence). Between the trimmed V and J ends, which lost 2 bases and 7 bases, there was a span of 14 bases. The length of the CDR3 is 15 residues. The CDR3 reads CASSLNQGLVEKLFF. The CDR3, as DNA: TGTGCCAGCAGCTTAAACCAGGGGCTAGTTGAAAAACTGTTTTTT.

In DNA, the CDR3 is TGTGCCAGCAGCTTAGATTTGGGGCCAGAGACCCAGTACTTC. Protein: CASSLDLGPETQYF. The chain has TRBV11-2 and TRBJ2-5; a possible D gene is TRBD1 (5 bases). CDR1 and CDR2 from the germline V gene are SGHAT and FQNNGV. V lost 0 bases, J lost 4 bases, and 9 bases lay in between. This CDR3 contains 14 residues.

This clone was observed a handful of times. The chain carries TRBV18 and TRBJ1-2, with 7 bases that match TRBD1. Germline-derived CDR1 and CDR2 are KGHSH and LQKENI. J was trimmed by 2 bases and V by 8 bases; bases with no gene match: 8. The CDR3 covers 14 residues. Here the CDR3 reads CASNSDRANYGYTF. CDR3 in DNA: TGTGCCAGCAACTCCGACAGGGCAAACTATGGCTACACCTTC.

This clone was seen only once. V gene TRBV5-4 combines with J gene TRBJ2-3; maybe TRBD1 (5 bases). Per germline, CDR1 SGHNT and CDR2 YYREEE (reference sequence). The CDR3 runs 16 residues. V was clipped by 6 bases and J by 0 bases, with 17 bases between them. The CDR3 loop is CASTLRLQGSTDTQYF. The CDR3, as DNA: TGTGCCAGCACATTACGGCTTCAGGGTAGCACAGATACGCAGTATTTT.

This chain uses TRBV19 with TRBJ2-2; 7 nucleotides match TRBD1. Germline V CDR1 and CDR2: LNHDA, SQIVND (reference sequence). The ends lost 0 bases at V and 2 bases at J; junction bases unmatched: 6. This CDR3 has 17 amino acids. CDR3 amino acids: CASSIDYWTGNTGELFF. CDR3 bases: TGTGCCAGTAGTATAGATTATTGGACAGGAAACACCGGGGAGCTGTTTTTT.

The rearrangement uses TRBV6-4 and TRBJ2-3; 7 nucleotides match TRBD2. The CDR3 runs 16 residues. V dropped 0 bases and J dropped 1; count of bases not matched to a gene: 4. Germline loops: CDR1 MRHNA, CDR2 SNTAGT. The CDR3 loop reads CASSDSVGGGTDTQYF. The CDR3 nucleotides read TGTGCCAGCAGTGACTCGGTGGGGGGGGGCACAGATACGCAGTATTTT.

The gene calls are TRBV28 and TRBJ2-7; 7 bases are a match to TRBD1. CDR1 and CDR2 (germline): MDHEN, SYDVKM. V dropped 6 bases and J dropped 5; count of bases not matched to a gene: 13. The CDR3 contains 15 residues. The CDR3 reads CASSIKQGIDDEQYF. The CDR3 nucleotides read TGTGCCAGCAGCATCAAACAGGGGATCGACGACGAGCAGTACTTC.

This sequence joins TRBV5-4 and TRBJ2-5; 8 bases map to TRBD1. The DNA end is more similar to TRBJ2-7, so the J call may be wrong. The CDR3 has 17 amino acids. CDR1 and CDR2 from the germline V gene are SGHNT and YYREEE (reference sequence). The DNA for the CDR3 is TGTGCCAGCAGTCGTTGGACAGGGCTTCTATCGCAGGACGAGCAGTACTTC. As protein: CASSRWTGLLSQDEQYF.

The J gene is TRBJ2-7, the V gene TRBV30, with 8 bases identical to TRBD1. Germline V gene data show CDR1 as GTSNPN and CDR2 as SVGIG (reference sequence). Trimming took 0 bases from V and 2 from J; bases not matched to a gene: 6. The CDR3 sequence is 15 residues long. CDR3 DNA: TGTGCCTGGAGTGTACTGGACAGGGCGCCCTACGAGCAGTACTTC. Its protein product is CAWSVLDRAPYEQYF.

This clone was recorded a few times. The chain recombines TRBV2 with TRBJ2-3; 9 bases are shared with TRBD1. Trimming cost V 10 bases and J 0 bases; bases outside gene matches: 8. Germline V lookup: CDR1 SNHLY, CDR2 FYNNEI. The CDR3 runs to 15 residues. CDR3 amino acids: CATSHGTGSTDTQYF. CDR3 sequence (DNA): TGTGCCACCTCTCACGGGACAGGGAGCACAGATACGCAGTATTTT.

A word on this clone: An end of the junction differs from the germline gene, which may be a read error. V gene TRBV7-7 combines with J gene TRBJ2-5, with a possible D match to TRBD2 (6 bases). This CDR3 region has 15 residues. Germline CDR1 is SSHAT and CDR2 is FNYEAQ (reference sequence). The CDR3 region has the DNA TGTGCTAGCAGCTTAGACGCAGGGCGGGGAGAGACCCAGTACTTC. It is translated as CASSLDAGRGETQYF.

This clone was seen a few times. The chain joins TRBV25-1 to TRBJ1-1, with a weak D call TRBD1 (6 bases). The CDR3 covers 14 residues. V was shortened by 4 bases and J by 4 bases, with 13 bases between the two germline ends. Germline V CDR1 and CDR2: MGHDK, SYGVNS. This CDR3 is CASSVGGAVTEAFF. CDR3 bases: TGTGCCAGCAGTGTTGGGGGCGCCGTCACTGAAGCTTTCTTT.

This chain connects TRBV30 to TRBJ2-2, with D perhaps TRBD1 (5 bases). Germline values: CDR1 GTSNPN, CDR2 SVGIG (reference sequence). Trimming removed 2 bases at V and 2 bases at J, with 18 bases between. The CDR3 totals 17 residues. The CDR3 DNA is TGTGCCTGGAGTTTTAATAGGGGCGGTACAAACACCGGGGAGCTGTTTTTT. Its translation: CAWSFNRGGTNTGELFF.

A word on this clone: Other DNA sequences in this sample translate to the same CDR3. The V and J genes are TRBV2 and TRBJ2-1; D is unresolved. The CDR3 is 14 residues long. In germline, CDR1 is SNHLY, CDR2 FYNNEI. The V end lost 1 base, the J end lost 3 bases, and 7 bases lay between the germline ends. The CDR3 loop is CASSEVSSYNEQFF. In nucleotides, the CDR3 is TGTGCCAGCAGTGAAGTTTCCAGCTACAATGAGCAGTTCTTC.

The chain carries TRBV5-1 and TRBJ2-1, with a tentative D call TRBD1 (6 bases). CDR1 and CDR2 (germline): SGHRS, YFSETQ. The CDR3 runs to 15 residues. Trimming stripped 4 bases from V and 1 base from J, with 12 bases between. The chain's CDR3 is CASSVNRVSYNEQFF. CDR3 bases: TGCGCCAGCAGCGTGAACAGGGTATCCTACAATGAGCAGTTCTTC.

The chain joins TRBV2 to TRBJ2-6, with 12 positions matching TRBD1. J was trimmed by 3 bases and V by 10 bases; bases with no gene match: 10. The CDR3 spans 17 residues. CDR1 SNHLY and CDR2 FYNNEI come from the germline V gene. The CDR3 nucleotides are TGTGCCACCGAACCGGGACAGGGGGCTTTTGGGGCCAACGTCCTGACTTTC. It is translated as CATEPGQGAFGANVLTF.